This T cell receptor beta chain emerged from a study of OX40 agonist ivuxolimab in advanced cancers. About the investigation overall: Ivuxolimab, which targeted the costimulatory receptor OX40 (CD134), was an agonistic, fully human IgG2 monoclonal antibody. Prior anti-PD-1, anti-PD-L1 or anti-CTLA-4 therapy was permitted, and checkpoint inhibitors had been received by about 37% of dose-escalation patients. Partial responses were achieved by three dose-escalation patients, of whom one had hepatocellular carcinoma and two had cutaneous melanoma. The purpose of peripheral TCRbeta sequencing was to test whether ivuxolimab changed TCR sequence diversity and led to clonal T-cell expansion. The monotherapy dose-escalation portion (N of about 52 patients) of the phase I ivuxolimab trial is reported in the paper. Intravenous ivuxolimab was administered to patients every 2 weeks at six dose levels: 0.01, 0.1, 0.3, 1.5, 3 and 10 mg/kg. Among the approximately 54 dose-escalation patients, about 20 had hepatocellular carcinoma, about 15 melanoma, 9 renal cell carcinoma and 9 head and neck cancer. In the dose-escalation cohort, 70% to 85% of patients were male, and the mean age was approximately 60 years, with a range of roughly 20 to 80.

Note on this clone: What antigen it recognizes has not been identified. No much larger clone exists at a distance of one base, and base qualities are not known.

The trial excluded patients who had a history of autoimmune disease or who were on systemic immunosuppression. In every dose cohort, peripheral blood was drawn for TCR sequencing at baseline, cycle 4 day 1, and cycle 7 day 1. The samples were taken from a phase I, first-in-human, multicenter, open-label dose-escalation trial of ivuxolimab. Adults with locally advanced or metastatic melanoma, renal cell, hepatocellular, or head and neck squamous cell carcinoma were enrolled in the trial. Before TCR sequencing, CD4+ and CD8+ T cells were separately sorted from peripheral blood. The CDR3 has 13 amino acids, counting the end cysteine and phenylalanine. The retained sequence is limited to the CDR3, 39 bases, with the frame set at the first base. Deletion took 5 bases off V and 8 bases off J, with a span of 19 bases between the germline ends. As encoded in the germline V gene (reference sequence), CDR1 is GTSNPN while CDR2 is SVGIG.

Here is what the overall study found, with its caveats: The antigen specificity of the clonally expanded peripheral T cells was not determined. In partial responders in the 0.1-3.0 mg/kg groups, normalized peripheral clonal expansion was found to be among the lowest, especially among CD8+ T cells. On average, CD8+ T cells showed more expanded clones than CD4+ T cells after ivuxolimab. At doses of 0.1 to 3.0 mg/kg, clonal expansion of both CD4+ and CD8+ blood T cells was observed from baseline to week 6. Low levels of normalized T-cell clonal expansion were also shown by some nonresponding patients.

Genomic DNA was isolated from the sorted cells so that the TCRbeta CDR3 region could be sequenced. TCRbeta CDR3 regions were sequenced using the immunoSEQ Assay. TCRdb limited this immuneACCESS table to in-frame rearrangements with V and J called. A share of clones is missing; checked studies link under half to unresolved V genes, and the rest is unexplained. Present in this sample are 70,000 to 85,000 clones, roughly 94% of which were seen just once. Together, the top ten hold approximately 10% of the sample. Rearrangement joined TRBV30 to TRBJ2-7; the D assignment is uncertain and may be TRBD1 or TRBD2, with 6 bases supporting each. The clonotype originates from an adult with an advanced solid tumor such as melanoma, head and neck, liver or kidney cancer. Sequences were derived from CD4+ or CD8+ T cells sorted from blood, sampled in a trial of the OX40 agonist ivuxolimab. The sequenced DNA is TGTGCCTGGGAACAGGGAAGCGGGCCGAAGCAGTACTTC. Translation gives CAWEQGSGPKQYF.